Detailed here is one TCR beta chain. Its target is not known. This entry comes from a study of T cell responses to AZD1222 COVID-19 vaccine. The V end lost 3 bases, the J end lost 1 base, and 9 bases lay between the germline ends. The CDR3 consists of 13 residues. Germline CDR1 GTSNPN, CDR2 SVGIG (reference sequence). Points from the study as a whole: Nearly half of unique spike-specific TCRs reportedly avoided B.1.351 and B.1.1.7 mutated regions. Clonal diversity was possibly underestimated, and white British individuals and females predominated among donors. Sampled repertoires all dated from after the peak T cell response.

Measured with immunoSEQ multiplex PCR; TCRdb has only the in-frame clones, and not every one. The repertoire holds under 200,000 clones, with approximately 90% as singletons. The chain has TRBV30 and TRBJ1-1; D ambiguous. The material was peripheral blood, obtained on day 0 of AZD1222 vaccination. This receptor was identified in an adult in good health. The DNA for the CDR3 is TGTGCCTGGAGCCCCCGGCAGAACACTGAAGCTTTCTTT. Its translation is CAWSPRQNTEAFF.